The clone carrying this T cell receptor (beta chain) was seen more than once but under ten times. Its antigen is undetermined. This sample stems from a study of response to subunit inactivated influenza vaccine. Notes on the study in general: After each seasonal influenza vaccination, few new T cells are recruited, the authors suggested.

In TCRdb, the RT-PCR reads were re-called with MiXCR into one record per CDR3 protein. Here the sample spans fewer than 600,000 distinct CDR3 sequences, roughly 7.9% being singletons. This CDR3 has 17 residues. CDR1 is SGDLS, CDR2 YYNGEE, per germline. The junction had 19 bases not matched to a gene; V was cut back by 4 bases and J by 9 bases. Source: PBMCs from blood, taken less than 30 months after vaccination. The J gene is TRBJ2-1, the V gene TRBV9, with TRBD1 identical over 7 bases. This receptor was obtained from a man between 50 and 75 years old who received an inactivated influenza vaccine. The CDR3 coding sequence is TGTGCCAGCAGCCTTCGACAGGGCCCGCCTCCCCAGGGTGAGCAGTTCTTC. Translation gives CASSLRQGPPPQGEQFF.